One sample yielded the 24 T cell receptor beta chains listed below, sequenced in a study of naive and memory T cell subsets (dated by TCRdb to the late 2010s). Read against the paper, the sample's treatment or condition label means: skin biopsy from PPD injection site in Mantoux-positive individual. Total RNA was used without cell sorting and was treated with RQ1 DNase before reverse transcription, with a target input of about 1 to 1,100 ng. Receptor libraries were prepared by UMI-ligation and nested PCR. TCRdb lists the instrument as Illumina MiSeq. TCR RNA was reverse transcribed with SuperScript IV using alpha and beta constant region primers for the blood and skin samples. The public reads were run again by TCRdb, first through fastp at Q25 and then through MiXCR, and only productive beta chains were kept. Rows merge per CDR3 protein into single entries with the most common DNA and genes. In this sample the table shows 17,000 or so distinct CDR3 sequences, approximately 9.6% of which occur a single time. Of the sample, nearly 7% falls within the top ten clones.

The source was skin, collected from a tuberculin skin test site. The receptors originated from an adult in good health.

This clonotype came up many times. V and J are TRBV20-1 and TRBJ2-1, with 7 positions matching TRBD2. Losses at the gene ends were 2 bases for V and 5 bases for J; bases not matched to a gene: 0. Germline V gene sequence: CDR1 DFQATT, CDR2 SNEGSKA (reference sequence). The CDR3 loop spans 12 amino acids. CDR3 loop: CSARLADNEQFF. The CDR3 bases are TGCAGTGCTAGACTAGCGGACAATGAGCAGTTCTTC.

By share of the sample, this clonotype is medium-sized. J is TRBJ2-7 and V is TRBV20-1, with D possibly being TRBD2 (7 bases). CDR1 is DFQATT, CDR2 SNEGSKA, per germline (reference sequence). CDR3 length: 14 amino acids. Trimming left V 6 bases short and J 4 bases short, with 19 bases between. This CDR3 reads CSARILGGGYEQYF. CDR3 DNA sequence: TGCAGTGCCCGGATCTTAGGGGGGGGGTACGAGCAGTACTTC.

By share of the sample, this clonotype is medium-sized. This chain uses TRBV20-1 with TRBJ1-6; no clear D gene. The CDR3 spans 14 residues. CDR1 and CDR2 from the germline V gene are DFQATT and SNEGSKA (reference sequence). Deletions cut 3 bases from V and 7 bases from J, with 13 bases between. In nucleotides, the CDR3 is TGCAGTGCTAGGGAACCTGGCCCCAATTCACCCCTCCACTTT. This translates into CSAREPGPNSPLHF.

This clonotype has more than one count but fewer than ten. The rearrangement uses TRBV28 and TRBJ1-3; 8 nucleotides line up with TRBD1. Unmatched junction bases numbered 13, after V lost 5 bases and J lost 4 bases. Germline values: CDR1 MDHEN, CDR2 SYDVKM. The CDR3 runs to 17 residues. The CDR3 bases are TGTGCCAGCAGTCCCGGCCCCCTCAGGGGGCGAGGAAACACCATATATTTT. As protein: CASSPGPLRGRGNTIYF.

There are many counts of this clonotype. This chain uses TRBV20-1 with TRBJ2-7, with 7 bases fitting TRBD1. The length of the CDR3 is 14 residues. The germline V gene has CDR1 DFQATT and CDR2 SNEGSKA (reference sequence). V shed 0 bases, J shed 3 bases, and the junction held 5 bases outside the gene matches. CDR3 bases: TGCAGTGCTAGAGATCGGACAGGCCTCTACGAGCAGTACTTC. This translates into CSARDRTGLYEQYF.

This clonotype came up many times. V usage is TRBV11-2 and J usage is TRBJ2-1, with D unresolved. Trimming took 3 bases from V and 0 from J, leaving 12 bases between them. CDR1 SGHAT and CDR2 FQNNGV come from the germline V gene. The CDR3 length is 16 residues. Here the CDR3 reads CASSFTGRSSYNEQFF. CDR3 DNA: TGTGCCAGCAGCTTTACGGGCCGCAGCTCCTACAATGAGCAGTTCTTC.

This clonotype was observed a few times. CDR3 DNA: TGTGCCAGCAGCCAAATGGGAGGCCCGCGGGAGCGGGGGCAGTATTTT. The encoded protein is CASSQMGGPRERGQYF. The rearrangement links TRBV11-2 to TRBJ2-3; 7 nucleotides match TRBD2. The CDR3 is made up of 16 amino acids. CDR1 and CDR2 from the germline V gene are SGHAT and FQNNGV. J lost 11 bases, V lost 5 bases, and 19 bases had no gene match.

In its sample, this clonotype was seen many times. This chain uses TRBV7-9 with TRBJ2-1; 10 bases are a match to TRBD2. This CDR3 has 18 amino acids. Germline values: CDR1 SEHNR, CDR2 FQNEAQ (reference sequence). J was trimmed by 9 bases and V by 6 bases; bases with no gene match: 20. Here the CDR3 reads CASSTGSGGLAGVAEQFF. CDR3 in DNA: TGTGCCAGCAGTACAGGCTCAGGGGGGCTAGCGGGAGTCGCTGAGCAGTTCTTC.

In its sample, this clonotype was seen many times. V is TRBV13 and J is TRBJ2-1; TRBD2 might be the D (5 bases). This CDR3 region has 13 residues. CDR1 PRHDT and CDR2 FYEKMQ come from the germline V gene (reference sequence). Trimming shortened V by 4 bases and J by 4 bases, and 8 bases separated the two germline ends. For the CDR3, the DNA is TGTGCCAGCAGCTCACGGACTTACAATGAGCAGTTCTTC. It yields the protein CASSSRTYNEQFF.

This clonotype qualifies as medium-sized. The chain combines TRBV5-4 with TRBJ2-7, with TRBD2 matching 8 bases. This CDR3 is 15 amino acids long. V was clipped by 4 bases and J by 2 bases; unmatched bases: 8. CDR1 SGHNT and CDR2 YYREEE come from the germline V gene (reference sequence). The CDR3 reads CASSPTGTSPYEQYF. The CDR3, as DNA: TGTGCCAGCAGCCCCACCGGGACTAGTCCCTACGAGCAGTACTTC.

The chain links TRBV20-1 to TRBJ2-2; D may correspond to TRBD1 or TRBD2 (5 bases each). The V gene's germline CDR1 is DFQATT and CDR2 SNEGSKA (reference sequence). The CDR3 runs to 15 residues. The germline V and J ends were trimmed by 1 base and 5 bases, with 14 bases remaining between them. Here the CDR3 DNA reads TGCAGTGCTAGAGTGAAGGGGCCGGGGACCGGGGAGCTGTTTTTT. Its translation: CSARVKGPGTGELFF.

There are many counts of this clonotype. The chain couples TRBV6-5 to TRBJ2-1; D ambiguous. V dropped 2 bases and J dropped 8 bases, with 22 bases sitting between them. Per the germline V gene, CDR1 is MNHEY and CDR2 is SVGAGI. There are 17 residues in the CDR3. This CDR3 reads CASSYTSAVVLRDEQFF. CDR3 DNA: TGTGCCAGCAGTTACACTTCCGCGGTCGTTCTTCGGGATGAGCAGTTCTTC.

This clonotype has just a few counts. The rearrangement uses TRBV27 and TRBJ1-5, with TRBD1 matching 8 bases. This CDR3 has 15 residues. Trimming took 5 bases from V and 1 from J; bases not matched to a gene: 4. CDR1 MNHEY and CDR2 SMNVEV come from the germline V gene (reference sequence). The CDR3 sequence is CASSDRGLSNQPQHF. The CDR3 DNA reads TGTGCCAGCAGTGACAGGGGATTGAGCAATCAGCCCCAGCATTTT.

In this sample, this clonotype turned up many times. The rearrangement links TRBV7-2 to TRBJ1-4, with D possibly TRBD1 on 6 matching bases. The length of the CDR3 is 13 residues. Per the germline V gene, CDR1 is SGHTA and CDR2 is FQGNSA. Trimming took 5 bases from V and 8 from J, leaving 12 bases between them. Here the CDR3 reads CASSPTGGEKLFF. The CDR3 DNA reads TGTGCCAGCAGCCCGACAGGAGGCGAAAAACTGTTTTTT. Filled out from reference TRBV7-2 and TRBJ1-4, the complete variable domain reads GAGVSQSPSNKVTEKGKDVELRCDPISGHTALYWYRQSLGQGLEFLIYFQGNSAPDKSGLPSDRFSAERTGGSVSTLTIQRTQQEDSAVYLCASSPTGGEKLFFGSGTQLSVL.

This clonotype was counted at least ten times. The V and J genes are TRBV6-5 and TRBJ2-5, with TRBD1 matching 9 bases. The V and J ends lost 6 bases and 5 bases, in that order; junction bases with no gene match: 13. CDR1 is MNHEY and CDR2 is SVGAGI in the germline V gene. This CDR3 region has 16 residues. The CDR3 DNA follows: TGTGCCAGCAGACGCCGTGGGGACAGGGAGTGGGAGACCCAGTACTTC. Amino acids: CASRRRGDREWETQYF.

This clonotype was seen ten or more times. This chain connects TRBV24-1 to TRBJ1-5; D not resolved. The V end lost 1 base, the J end lost 5 bases, and 5 bases lay between the germline ends. CDR3 length: 13 residues. Germline-derived CDR1 and CDR2 are KGHDR and SFDVKD. The CDR3: CATSDFSDQPQHF. The CDR3, as DNA: TGTGCCACCAGTGATTTTTCCGATCAGCCCCAGCATTTT.

The table lists this clonotype with a few counts. The chain employs TRBV28 and TRBJ2-7, with D unresolved. Germline V lookup: CDR1 MDHEN, CDR2 SYDVKM. V was trimmed by 5 bases and J by 2 bases, leaving 13 bases between them. The CDR3 is 14 residues long. The CDR3 region has the DNA TGTGCCAGCAGTCTTCGGAATCTCGCCTACGAGCAGTACTTC. It translates to CASSLRNLAYEQYF.

This clonotype was observed at least ten times. The chain is built from TRBV20-1 and TRBJ2-7, with 7 bases that match TRBD1. CDR1 DFQATT and CDR2 SNEGSKA come from the germline V gene (reference sequence). V was clipped by 3 bases and J by 3 bases; unmatched bases: 5. The CDR3 covers 13 residues. CDR3 nucleotides: TGCAGTGCTAGGACAGGGACCTTCTACGAGCAGTACTTC. Protein product: CSARTGTFYEQYF.

The V call is TRBV6-9, the J call TRBJ1-5; 9 nucleotides align to TRBD1. The CDR3 loop spans 16 amino acids. The J segment lost 6 bases and the V segment lost 4 bases, leaving 10 bases of the junction unmatched. Germline lookup yields CDR1 MNHGY and CDR2 SVAAGI. Here the CDR3 DNA reads TGTGCCAGCAGTTTATTAGTGACAGGGGGAACTCAGCCCCAGCATTTT. Its protein product is CASSLLVTGGTQPQHF.

This clonotype has just a few counts. A much larger clone differs by one base, so this may be a read error. The chain recombines TRBV20-1 with TRBJ2-3, with 13 bases identical to TRBD2. The CDR3 consists of 17 residues. The trim removed 3 bases at V and 4 bases at J, leaving 10 bases unmatched. Looked up from germline, CDR1 is DFQATT and CDR2 is SNEGSKA (reference sequence). The CDR3 loop reads CSASSPIGLAGADTQYF. The CDR3 nucleotides are TGCAGTGCTAGTTCGCCAATCGGACTAGCGGGAGCAGATACGCAGTATTTT.

This clonotype was observed many times. The V gene is TRBV29-1, the J gene TRBJ1-5; 7 positions agree with TRBD1. Germline assignment: CDR1 SQVTM and CDR2 ANQGSEA. The CDR3 extends over 14 amino acids. CDR3 DNA: TGCAGTTCATGTGTTACAGGGGCGGATCAGCCCCAGCATTTT. It specifies CSSCVTGADQPQHF.

Concerning this clonotype itself: A clone one base away is much larger, so this may be a read error. The chain couples TRBV7-2 to TRBJ2-1; D uncertain. CDR1 SGHTA and CDR2 FQGNSA come from the germline V gene. The CDR3 runs 13 residues. The CDR3 region is CASSSQNYNEKFF. For the CDR3, the DNA is TGTGCCAGCAGCTCCCAAAACTACAATGAGAAGTTCTTC. The complete variable domain, with remaining parts taken from reference TRBV7-2 and TRBJ2-1, reads GAGVSQSPSNKVTEKGKDVELRCDPISGHTALYWYRQSLGQGLEFLIYFQGNSAPDKSGLPSDRFSAERTGGSVSTLTIQRTQQEDSAVYLCASSSQNYNEKFFGPGTRLTVL.

This clonotype has more than one count but fewer than ten. V and J are TRBV3-1 and TRBJ1-1, with D uncertain. CDR1 and CDR2 (germline): LGHDT, YNNKEL (reference sequence). With 8 bases removed from V and 0 bases from J, the gap between germline ends came to 4 bases. The CDR3 totals 11 residues. CDR3 residues: CASAMNTEAFF. The DNA for the CDR3 is TGTGCCAGCGCAATGAACACTGAAGCTTTCTTT.

This clonotype showed up many times. The gene calls are TRBV12-3 or TRBV12-4 and TRBJ2-7; tentatively, D is TRBD1 or TRBD2 (5 bases each). This CDR3 comprises 13 residues. Trimming shortened V by 5 bases and J by 7 bases, and 15 bases separated the two germline ends. CDR3 DNA: TGTGCCAGCAGTCCGGGACCCGCAGGGGAGCAGTACTTC. This codes for CASSPGPAGEQYF.